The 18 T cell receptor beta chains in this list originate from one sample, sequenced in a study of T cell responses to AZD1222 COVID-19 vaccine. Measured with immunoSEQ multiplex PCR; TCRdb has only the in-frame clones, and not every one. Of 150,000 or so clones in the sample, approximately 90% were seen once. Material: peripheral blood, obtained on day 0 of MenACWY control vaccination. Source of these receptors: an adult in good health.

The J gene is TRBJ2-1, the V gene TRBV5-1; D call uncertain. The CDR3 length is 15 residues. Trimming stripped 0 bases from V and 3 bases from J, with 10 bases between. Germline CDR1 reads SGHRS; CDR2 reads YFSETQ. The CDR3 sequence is CASSLGLRIYNEQFF. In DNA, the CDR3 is TGCGCCAGCAGCTTGGGGCTGAGAATCTACAATGAGCAGTTCTTC.

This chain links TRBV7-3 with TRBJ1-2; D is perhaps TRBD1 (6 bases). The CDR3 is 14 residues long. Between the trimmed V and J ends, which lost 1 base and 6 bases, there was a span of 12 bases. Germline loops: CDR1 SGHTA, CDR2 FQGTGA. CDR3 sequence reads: CASSLNRAYDGYTF. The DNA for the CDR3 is TGTGCCAGCAGCTTAAACAGGGCCTATGATGGCTACACCTTC.

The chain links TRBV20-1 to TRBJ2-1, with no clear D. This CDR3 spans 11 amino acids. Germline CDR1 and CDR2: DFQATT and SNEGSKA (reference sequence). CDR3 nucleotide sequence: TGCAGCGGTTACATTCACAATGAGCAGTTCTTC. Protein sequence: CSGYIHNEQFF.

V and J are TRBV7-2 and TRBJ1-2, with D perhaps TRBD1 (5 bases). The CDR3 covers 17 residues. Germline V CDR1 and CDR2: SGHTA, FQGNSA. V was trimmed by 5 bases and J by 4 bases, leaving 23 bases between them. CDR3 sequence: CASSPPGVGALSYGYTF. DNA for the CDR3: TGTGCCAGCAGCCCACCAGGCGTCGGGGCTCTCTCCTATGGCTACACCTTC. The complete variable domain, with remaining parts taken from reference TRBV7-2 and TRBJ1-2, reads GAGVSQSPSNKVTEKGKDVELRCDPISGHTALYWYRQSLGQGLEFLIYFQGNSAPDKSGLPSDRFSAERTGGSVSTLTIQRTQQEDSAVYLCASSPPGVGALSYGYTFGSGTRLTVV.

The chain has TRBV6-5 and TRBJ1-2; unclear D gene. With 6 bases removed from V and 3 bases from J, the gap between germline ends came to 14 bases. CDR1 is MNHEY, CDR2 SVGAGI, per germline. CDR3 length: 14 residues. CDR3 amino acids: CASSVGEGDYGYTF. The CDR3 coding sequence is TGTGCCAGCAGCGTCGGGGAAGGAGACTATGGCTACACCTTC.

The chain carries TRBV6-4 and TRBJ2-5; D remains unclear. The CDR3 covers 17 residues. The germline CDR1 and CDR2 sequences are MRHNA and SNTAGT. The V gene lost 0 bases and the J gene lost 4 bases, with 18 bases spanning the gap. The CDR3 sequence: CASSDSILLPEGETQYF. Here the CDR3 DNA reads TGTGCCAGCAGTGACTCGATTCTATTGCCGGAAGGAGAGACCCAGTACTTC.

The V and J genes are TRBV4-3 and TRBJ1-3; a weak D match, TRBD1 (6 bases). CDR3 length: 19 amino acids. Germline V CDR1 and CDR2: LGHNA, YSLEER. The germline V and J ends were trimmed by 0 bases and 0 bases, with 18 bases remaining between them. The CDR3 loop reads CASSQETGIPALSGNTIYF. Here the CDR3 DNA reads TGCGCCAGCAGCCAAGAAACAGGGATCCCCGCACTCTCTGGAAACACCATATATTTT.

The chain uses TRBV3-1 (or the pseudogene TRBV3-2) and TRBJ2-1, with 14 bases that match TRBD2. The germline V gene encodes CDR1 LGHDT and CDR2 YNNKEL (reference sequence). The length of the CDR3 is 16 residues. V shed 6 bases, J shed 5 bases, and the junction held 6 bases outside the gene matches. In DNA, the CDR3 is TGTGCCAGCAGTCCCCGGACTAGCGGGGGGAACAATGAGCAGTTCTTC. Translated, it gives CASSPRTSGGNNEQFF.

CDR3 nucleotide sequence: TGTGCCAGCAGCCAAGGGACTGAAAGAGGCTACACCTTC. It is translated as CASSQGTERGYTF. This chain uses TRBV3-1 (or the pseudogene TRBV3-2) with TRBJ1-2; D uncertain. Germline V gene sequence: CDR1 LGHDT, CDR2 YNNKEL (reference sequence). Between the trimmed V and J ends, which lost 1 base and 8 bases, there was a span of 11 bases. This CDR3 has 13 amino acids.

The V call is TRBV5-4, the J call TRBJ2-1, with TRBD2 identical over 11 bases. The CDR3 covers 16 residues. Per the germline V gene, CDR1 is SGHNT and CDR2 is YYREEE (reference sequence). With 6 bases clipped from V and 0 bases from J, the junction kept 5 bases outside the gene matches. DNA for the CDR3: TGTGCCAGCACCACGGGACTAGCGGCCTCCTACAATGAGCAGTTCTTC. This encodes CASTTGLAASYNEQFF.

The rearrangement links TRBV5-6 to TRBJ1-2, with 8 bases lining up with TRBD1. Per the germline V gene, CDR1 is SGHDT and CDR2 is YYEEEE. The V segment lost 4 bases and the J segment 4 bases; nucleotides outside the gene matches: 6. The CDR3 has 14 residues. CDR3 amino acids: CASSAPTGVYGYTF. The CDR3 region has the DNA TGTGCCAGCAGCGCCCCGACAGGGGTCTATGGCTACACCTTC.

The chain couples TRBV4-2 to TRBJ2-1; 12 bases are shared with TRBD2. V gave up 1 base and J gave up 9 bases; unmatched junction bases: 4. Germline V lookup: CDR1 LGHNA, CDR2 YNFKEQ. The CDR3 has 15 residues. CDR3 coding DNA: TGTGCCAGCAGCCAAGGGACTAGCGGGGTGGGTGAGCAGTTCTTC. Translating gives CASSQGTSGVGEQFF.

The DNA for the CDR3 is TGTGCCAGCAGCACACTCGGGCGGGAAAACTCTGGGGCCAACGTCCTGACTTTC. Its translation is CASSTLGRENSGANVLTF. This rearrangement joins TRBV4-2 to TRBJ2-6, with D maybe TRBD2 (6 bases). V was shortened by 5 bases and J by 0 bases, with 17 bases between the two germline ends. Germline loops: CDR1 LGHNA, CDR2 YNFKEQ. The CDR3 is 18 amino acids.

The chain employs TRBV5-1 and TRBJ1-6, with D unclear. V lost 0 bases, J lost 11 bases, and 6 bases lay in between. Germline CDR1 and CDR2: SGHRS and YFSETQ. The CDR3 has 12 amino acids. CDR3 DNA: TGCGCCAGCAGCTTGGGTTGGGCACCCCTCCACTTT. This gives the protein CASSLGWAPLHF.

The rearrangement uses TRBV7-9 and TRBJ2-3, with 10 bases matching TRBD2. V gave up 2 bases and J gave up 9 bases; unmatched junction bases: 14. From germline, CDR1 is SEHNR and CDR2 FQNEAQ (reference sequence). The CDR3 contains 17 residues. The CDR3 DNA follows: TGTGCCAGCAGCTTAATACTAGCGGGGCCGGTCCCAGGGACGCAGTATTTT. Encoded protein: CASSLILAGPVPGTQYF. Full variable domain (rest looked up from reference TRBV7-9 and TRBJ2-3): DTGVSQNPRHKITKRGQNVTFRCDPISEHNRLYWYRQTLGQGPEFLTYFQNEAQLEKSRLLSDRFSAERPKGSFSTLEIQRTEQGDSAMYLCASSLILAGPVPGTQYFGPGTRLTVL.

CDR3 region: CASSRERMNQPQHF. The CDR3 DNA follows: TGTGCCAGCAGCAGGGAACGGATGAATCAGCCCCAGCATTTT. This chain connects TRBV2 to TRBJ1-5, with a weak D call TRBD1 (5 bases). This CDR3 spans 14 amino acids. CDR1 is SNHLY and CDR2 is FYNNEI in the germline V gene. The ends were cut back, 6 bases at V and 4 bases at J, with 13 bases in the middle.

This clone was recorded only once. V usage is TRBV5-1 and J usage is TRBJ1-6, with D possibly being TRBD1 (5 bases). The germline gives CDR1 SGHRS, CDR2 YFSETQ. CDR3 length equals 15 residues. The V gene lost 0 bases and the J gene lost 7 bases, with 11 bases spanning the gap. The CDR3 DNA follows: TGCGCCAGCAGCTTGGAAGTGGGGGGGAATTCACCCCTCCACTTT. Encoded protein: CASSLEVGGNSPLHF.

CDR3: CAGRDRALSGANVLTF. CDR3 bases: TGTGCCGGCCGGGACAGGGCCCTCTCTGGGGCCAACGTCCTGACTTTC. This sequence joins TRBV11-2 and TRBJ2-6; TRBD1 matches at 9 bases. CDR3 size: 16 residues. Germline assignment: CDR1 SGHAT and CDR2 FQNNGV. After removal of 11 bases from V and 0 bases from J, the junction contained 8 bases not matched to a gene.